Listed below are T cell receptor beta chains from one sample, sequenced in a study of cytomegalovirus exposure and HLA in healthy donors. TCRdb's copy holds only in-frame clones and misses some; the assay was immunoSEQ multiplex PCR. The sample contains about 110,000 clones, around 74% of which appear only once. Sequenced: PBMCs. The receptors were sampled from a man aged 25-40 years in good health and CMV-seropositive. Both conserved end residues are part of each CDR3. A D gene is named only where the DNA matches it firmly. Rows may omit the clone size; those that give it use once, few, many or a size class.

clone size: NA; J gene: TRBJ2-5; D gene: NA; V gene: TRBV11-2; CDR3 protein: CASSADFQETQYF; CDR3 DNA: TGTGCCAGCAGCGCGGACTTTCAAGAGACCCAGTACTTC
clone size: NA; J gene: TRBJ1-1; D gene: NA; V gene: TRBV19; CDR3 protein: CASRPKGEGGTEAFF; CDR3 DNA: TGTGCCAGTAGACCGAAAGGGGAGGGTGGCACTGAAGCTTTCTTT
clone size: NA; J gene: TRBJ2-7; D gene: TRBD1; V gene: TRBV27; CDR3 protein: CASSLRDRGPYEQYF; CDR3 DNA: TGTGCCAGCAGTTTACGGGACAGGGGGCCGTACGAGCAGTACTTC
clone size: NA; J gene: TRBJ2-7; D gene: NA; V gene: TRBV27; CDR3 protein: CASSWGREAYEQYF; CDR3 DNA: TGTGCCAGCAGTTGGGGCAGAGAGGCCTACGAGCAGTACTTC
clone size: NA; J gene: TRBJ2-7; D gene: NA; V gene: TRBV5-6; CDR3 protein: CASSFQGRAGYEQYF; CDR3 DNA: TGTGCCAGCAGCTTTCAGGGGAGGGCGGGATACGAGCAGTACTTC
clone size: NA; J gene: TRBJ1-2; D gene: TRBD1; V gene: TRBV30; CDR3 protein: CAWSVLLGQGAGYGYTF; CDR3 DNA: TGTGCCTGGAGTGTACTTCTTGGACAGGGGGCGGGCTATGGCTACACCTTC
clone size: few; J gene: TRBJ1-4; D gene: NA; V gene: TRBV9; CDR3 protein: CASSPPNGGELFF; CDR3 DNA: TGTGCCAGCAGCCCCCCGAATGGAGGGGAACTGTTTTTT
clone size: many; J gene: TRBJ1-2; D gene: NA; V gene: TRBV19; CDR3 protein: CASTSWGRTNYGYTF; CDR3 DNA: TGTGCCAGTACCTCCTGGGGCAGAACCAACTATGGCTACACCTTC
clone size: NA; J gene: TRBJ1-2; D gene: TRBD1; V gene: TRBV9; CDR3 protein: CASSVRGIYTF; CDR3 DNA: TGTGCCAGCAGCGTCAGGGGGATCTACACCTTC
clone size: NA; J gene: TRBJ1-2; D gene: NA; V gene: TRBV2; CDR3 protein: CASSARLNYGYTF; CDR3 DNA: TGTGCCAGCAGCGCTAGGCTTAACTATGGCTACACCTTC
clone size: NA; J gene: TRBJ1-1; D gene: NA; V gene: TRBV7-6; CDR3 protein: CASSLEVEARAFF; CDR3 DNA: TGTGCCAGCAGCTTAGAAGTGGAGGCTCGCGCTTTCTTT
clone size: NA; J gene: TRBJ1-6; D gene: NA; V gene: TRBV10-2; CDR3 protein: CASSESQERGSPLHF; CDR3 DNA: TGCGCCAGCAGTGAGTCTCAGGAACGGGGATCACCCCTCCACTTT
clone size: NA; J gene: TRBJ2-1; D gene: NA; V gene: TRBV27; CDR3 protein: CASSRDRSSYNEQFF; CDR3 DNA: TGTGCCAGCAGTCGTGACCGGAGCTCCTACAATGAGCAGTTCTTC
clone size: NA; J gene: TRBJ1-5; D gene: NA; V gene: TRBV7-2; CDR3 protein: CASSLSHDNQPQHF; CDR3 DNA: TGTGCCAGCAGCTTAAGCCACGACAATCAGCCCCAGCATTTT
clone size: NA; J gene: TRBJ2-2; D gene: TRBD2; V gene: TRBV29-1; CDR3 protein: CSVESGGVGELFF; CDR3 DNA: TGCAGCGTTGAATCGGGGGGGGTCGGGGAGCTGTTTTTT
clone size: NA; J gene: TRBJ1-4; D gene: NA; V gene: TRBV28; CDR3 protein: CASTLGGGGSEKLFF; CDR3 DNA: TGTGCCAGCACCCTGGGGGGGGGAGGCTCTGAAAAACTGTTTTTT
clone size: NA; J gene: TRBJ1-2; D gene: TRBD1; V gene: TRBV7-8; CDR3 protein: CASSRSTGGAALYNYGYTF; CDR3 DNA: TGTGCCAGCAGCCGAAGCACAGGGGGCGCAGCCTTATATAACTATGGCTACACCTTC
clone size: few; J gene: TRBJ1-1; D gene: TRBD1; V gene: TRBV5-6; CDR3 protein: CASSLEGAVEAFF; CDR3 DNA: TGTGCCAGCAGCTTGGAGGGGGCAGTTGAAGCTTTCTTT
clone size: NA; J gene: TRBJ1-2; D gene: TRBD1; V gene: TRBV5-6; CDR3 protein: CASSPPGQDTYGYTF; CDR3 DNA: TGTGCCAGCAGCCCCCCCGGACAGGATACCTATGGCTACACCTTC
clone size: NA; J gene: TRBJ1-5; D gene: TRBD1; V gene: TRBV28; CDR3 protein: CASRTDRVGAQPQHF; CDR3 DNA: TGTGCCAGCAGGACCGACAGGGTAGGTGCTCAGCCCCAGCATTTT
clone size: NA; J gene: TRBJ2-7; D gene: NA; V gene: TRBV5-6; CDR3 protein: CASGPASSYEQYF; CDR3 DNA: TGTGCCTCCGGCCCCGCTAGCTCCTACGAGCAGTACTTC
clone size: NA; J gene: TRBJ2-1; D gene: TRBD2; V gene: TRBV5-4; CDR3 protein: CASSLKTSGENEQFF; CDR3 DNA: TGTGCCAGCAGCTTGAAGACTAGCGGGGAAAATGAGCAGTTCTTC
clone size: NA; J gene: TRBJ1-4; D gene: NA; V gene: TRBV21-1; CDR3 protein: CASSKGQGVEKLFF; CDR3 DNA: TGTGCCAGCAGCAAGGGACAGGGAGTAGAAAAACTGTTTTTT
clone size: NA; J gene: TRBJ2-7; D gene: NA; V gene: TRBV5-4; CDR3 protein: CASSLDELQEQYF; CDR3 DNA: TGTGCCAGCAGCTTGGACGAGCTACAGGAGCAGTACTTC
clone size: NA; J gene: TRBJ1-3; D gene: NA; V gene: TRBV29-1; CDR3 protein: CSVEDLSGHLSGDPNTIYF; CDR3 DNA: TGCAGCGTTGAAGACCTTTCCGGACACCTCTCGGGCGACCCGAACACCATATATTTT
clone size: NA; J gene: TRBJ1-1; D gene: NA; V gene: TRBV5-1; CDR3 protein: CASSWGDPIWGNTEAFF; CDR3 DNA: TGCGCCAGCAGCTGGGGGGACCCCATCTGGGGGAACACTGAAGCTTTCTTT
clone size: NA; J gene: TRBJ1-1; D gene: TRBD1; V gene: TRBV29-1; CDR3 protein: CSGTGGTEAFF; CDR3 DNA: TGCAGCGGGACAGGGGGCACTGAAGCTTTCTTT
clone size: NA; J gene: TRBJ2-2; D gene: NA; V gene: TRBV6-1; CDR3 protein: CASAPLRVRGELFF; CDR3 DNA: TGTGCCAGCGCCCCGTTGAGGGTTCGAGGGGAGCTGTTTTTT
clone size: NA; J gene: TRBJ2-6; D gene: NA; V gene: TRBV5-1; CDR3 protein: CASSLGQTGANVLTF; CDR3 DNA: TGCGCCAGCAGCTTGGGACAGACGGGGGCCAACGTCCTGACTTTC
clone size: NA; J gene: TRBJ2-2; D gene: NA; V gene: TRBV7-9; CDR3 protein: CSSSFQGATGELFF; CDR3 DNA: TGTTCCAGCAGCTTCCAAGGGGCCACCGGGGAGCTGTTTTTT
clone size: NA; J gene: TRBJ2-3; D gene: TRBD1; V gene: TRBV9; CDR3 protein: CASSGETGGPDTQYF; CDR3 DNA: TGTGCCAGCAGCGGGGAGACAGGGGGGCCAGATACGCAGTATTTT
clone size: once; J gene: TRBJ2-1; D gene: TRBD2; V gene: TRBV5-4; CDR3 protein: CASSSPLAGEMNEQFF; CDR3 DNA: TGTGCCAGCAGCTCGCCACTAGCGGGGGAAATGAATGAGCAGTTCTTC
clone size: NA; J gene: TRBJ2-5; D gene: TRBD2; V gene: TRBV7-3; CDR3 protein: CASSRTGTSDKGEETQYF; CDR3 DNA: TGTGCCAGCAGCCGTACCGGGACTAGCGACAAAGGGGAAGAGACCCAGTACTTC
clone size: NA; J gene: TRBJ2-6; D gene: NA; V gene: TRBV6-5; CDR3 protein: CASSYSIAAGANVLTF; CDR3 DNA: TGTGCCAGCAGTTACTCGATCGCGGCTGGGGCCAACGTCCTGACTTTC
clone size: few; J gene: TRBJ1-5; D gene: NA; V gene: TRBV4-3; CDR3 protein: CASSQELSDSNQPQHF; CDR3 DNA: TGCGCCAGCAGCCAAGAGCTGTCAGATAGCAATCAGCCCCAGCATTTT
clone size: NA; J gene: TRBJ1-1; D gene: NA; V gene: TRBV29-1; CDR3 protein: CSVEEKEGVTEAFF; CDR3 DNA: TGCAGCGTTGAAGAGAAAGAGGGAGTCACTGAAGCTTTCTTT
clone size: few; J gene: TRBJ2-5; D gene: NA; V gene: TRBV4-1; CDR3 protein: CASSQDRGGQETQYF; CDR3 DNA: TGTGCCAGCAGCCAAGATAGGGGGGGCCAAGAGACCCAGTACTTC
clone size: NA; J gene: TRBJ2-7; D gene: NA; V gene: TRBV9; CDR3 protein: CASSAKGGDFYEQYF; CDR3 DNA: TGTGCCAGCAGCGCCAAGGGGGGGGATTTCTACGAGCAGTACTTC
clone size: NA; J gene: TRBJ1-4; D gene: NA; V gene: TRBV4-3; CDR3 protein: CASSQVLGVNEKLFF; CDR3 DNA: TGCGCCAGCAGCCAAGTCCTAGGGGTTAATGAAAAACTGTTTTTT
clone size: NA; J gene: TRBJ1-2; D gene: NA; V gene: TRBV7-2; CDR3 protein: CASSNVAGFYGYPF; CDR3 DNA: TGTGCCAGCAGTAATGTCGCAGGGTTCTATGGCTACCCCTTC
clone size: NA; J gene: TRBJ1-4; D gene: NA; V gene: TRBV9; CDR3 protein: CASSAKGDPYEKLFF; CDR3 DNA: TGTGCCAGCAGCGCCAAGGGGGATCCCTATGAAAAACTGTTTTTT
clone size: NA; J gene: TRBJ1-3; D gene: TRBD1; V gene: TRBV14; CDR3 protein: CASSQEKNRGEGTIYF; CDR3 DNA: TGTGCCAGCAGCCAAGAAAAGAACAGGGGCGAGGGCACCATATATTTT
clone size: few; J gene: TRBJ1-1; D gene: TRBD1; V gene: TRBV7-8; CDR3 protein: CASTTTGQGVWTEAFF; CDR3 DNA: TGTGCCAGTACTACCACGGGACAGGGGGTTTGGACTGAAGCTTTCTTT
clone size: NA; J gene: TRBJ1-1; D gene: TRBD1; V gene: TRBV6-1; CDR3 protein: CASSDTLHRGRKNTEAFF; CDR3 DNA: TGTGCCAGCAGTGATACCCTTCACAGGGGGCGGAAGAACACTGAAGCTTTCTTT
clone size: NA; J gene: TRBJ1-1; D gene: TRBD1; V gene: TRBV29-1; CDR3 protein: CSVGSPGQIITEAFF; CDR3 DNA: TGCAGCGTTGGATCCCCGGGACAGATTATTACTGAAGCTTTCTTT
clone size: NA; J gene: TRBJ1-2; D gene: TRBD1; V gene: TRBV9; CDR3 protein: CASSVEGQGWAPDYGYTF; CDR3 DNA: TGTGCCAGCAGCGTAGAGGGACAGGGATGGGCCCCCGACTATGGCTACACCTTC
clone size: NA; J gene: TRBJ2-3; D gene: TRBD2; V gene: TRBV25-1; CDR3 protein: CASSPSGGSSSTDTQYF; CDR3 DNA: TGTGCCAGCAGTCCTAGCGGGGGCTCCTCTAGCACAGATACGCAGTATTTT
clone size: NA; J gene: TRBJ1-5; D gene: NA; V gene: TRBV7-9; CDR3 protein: CSSSLGGGNQPQHF; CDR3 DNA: TGTTCCAGCAGTTTGGGGGGGGGCAATCAGCCCCAGCATTTT